The 7 T cell receptor beta chains below all came from one sample that was sequenced in a study of CD8+ T cells in alopecia areata. Described treatment: oral pan-JAK inhibitor, 5-10 mg twice daily. RNA was extracted and reverse transcribed into cDNA as the sequencing template. TCRdb's copy holds only in-frame clones and misses some; the assay was immunoSEQ multiplex PCR. The sample contains about 190,000 clones, more than 50% of which appear only once. This specimen consisted of CD4+ T cells sorted from blood, obtained at week 24, from a patient treated with tofacitinib. The receptors shown here come from a human donor with alopecia areata.

This rearrangement joins TRBV19 to TRBJ1-2; unclear D gene. V was pared by 1 base and J by 4 bases, with 10 bases between. Germline-derived CDR1 and CDR2 are LNHDA and SQIVND (reference sequence). The CDR3 totals 14 residues. For the CDR3, the DNA is TGTGCCAGTAGTATAGCGGAAGGATTCTATGGCTACACCTTC. This gives the protein CASSIAEGFYGYTF.

The rearrangement joins TRBV19 to TRBJ2-2, with D possibly being TRBD1 (6 bases). This CDR3 is 14 amino acids long. The germline gives CDR1 LNHDA, CDR2 SQIVND (reference sequence). V was trimmed by 5 bases and J by 8 bases, leaving 15 bases between them. CDR3 nucleotides: TGTGCCAGTAGTGCGGACAGTCTCCCGGGGGAGCTGTTTTTT. This translates into CASSADSLPGELFF.

This clone was recorded only once. The CDR3 is CAWSLGRSYEQYF. DNA for the CDR3: TGTGCCTGGAGTCTTGGCAGGTCCTACGAGCAGTACTTC. This rearrangement joins TRBV30 to TRBJ2-7; D unresolved. The CDR3 contains 13 residues. V lost 2 bases and J lost 1, with 9 bases in between. CDR1 is GTSNPN and CDR2 is SVGIG in the germline V gene (reference sequence). Filled out from reference TRBV30 and TRBJ2-7, the complete variable domain reads SQTIHQWPATLVQPVGSPLSLECTVEGTSNPNLYWYRQAAGRGLQLLFYSVGIGQISSEVPQNLSASRPQDRQFILSSKKLLLSDSGFYLCAWSLGRSYEQYFGPGTRLTVT.

The rearrangement uses TRBV25-1 and TRBJ2-3; D remains unclear. The V and J ends lost 7 bases and 3 bases respectively, with 5 bases between them. Per germline, CDR1 MGHDK and CDR2 SYGVNS. The CDR3 contains 11 residues. The CDR3 DNA reads TGTGCCAGCACCTCGACAGATACGCAGTATTTT. Translating gives CASTSTDTQYF.

The chain recombines TRBV7-8 with TRBJ1-5; TRBD1 is a possible D gene (5 bases). Germline CDR1 reads SGHVS; CDR2 reads FQNEAQ. V was trimmed by 5 bases and J by 3 bases, leaving 14 bases between them. CDR3 length: 15 residues. The CDR3 bases are TGTGCCAGCAGCCCCGGGGCGGTCCTCAATCAGCCCCAGCATTTT. It encodes CASSPGAVLNQPQHF.

The count of this clone is one. This chain uses TRBV11-2 with TRBJ2-1, with 7 bases matching TRBD1. CDR3 size: 15 residues. Germline values: CDR1 SGHAT, CDR2 FQNNGV. V shed 5 bases and J 5 bases; nucleotides not matched to a gene: 9. In DNA, the CDR3 is TGTGCCAGCAGCCGACAGGGAAGGTCTGACAATGAGCAGTTCTTC. Its protein product is CASSRQGRSDNEQFF.

This clone was observed a few times. At one end the junction does not follow the germline gene, possibly because of a read error. The chain employs TRBV4-3 and TRBJ2-3; 8 bases align to TRBD2. Germline CDR1 LGHNA, CDR2 YSLEER. The CDR3 is made up of 14 amino acids. The CDR3: CASSPRTSTDTQYF. The DNA of the CDR3 is TGCGCCAGCAGCCCTAGGACTAGCACGGATACGCAGTATTTT.